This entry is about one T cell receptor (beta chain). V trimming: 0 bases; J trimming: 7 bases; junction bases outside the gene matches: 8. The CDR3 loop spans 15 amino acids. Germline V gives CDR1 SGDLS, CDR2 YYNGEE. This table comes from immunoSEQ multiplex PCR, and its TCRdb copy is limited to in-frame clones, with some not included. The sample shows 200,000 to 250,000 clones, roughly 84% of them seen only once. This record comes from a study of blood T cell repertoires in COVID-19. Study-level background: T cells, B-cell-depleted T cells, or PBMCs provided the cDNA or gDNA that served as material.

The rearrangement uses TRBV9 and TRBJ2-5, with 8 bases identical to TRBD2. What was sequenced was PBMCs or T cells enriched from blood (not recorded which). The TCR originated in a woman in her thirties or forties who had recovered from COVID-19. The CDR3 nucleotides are TGTGCCAGCAGCGTAGGGCCGAGCGGGAGTGGGACCCAGTACTTC. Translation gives CASSVGPSGSGTQYF.